One and the same sample provided the 19 T cell receptor beta chains below, sequenced in a study of identical twins. Via MiXCR, TCRdb re-called the 5' RACE reads, giving one row per CDR3 protein. The sample holds 250,000 or so distinct CDR3 sequences, about 8.9% seen once. These data were also reused for a study on yellow fever vaccine responses in identical twins.

The material sequenced was CD8+ T cells sorted from blood. Receptors were obtained from a woman under 30 in good health.

This clonotype has at least ten counts. The chain carries TRBV29-1 and TRBJ2-5, with 12 bases aligning to TRBD1. This CDR3 spans 15 amino acids. V was clipped by 6 bases and J by 2 bases; unmatched bases: 7. The V gene's germline CDR1 is SQVTM and CDR2 ANQGSEA. The CDR3 region is CSVGTGGDPQETQYF. The DNA for the CDR3 is TGCAGCGTAGGGACAGGGGGCGACCCTCAAGAGACCCAGTACTTC. The complete variable domain, with remaining parts taken from reference TRBV29-1 and TRBJ2-5, reads SAVISQKPSRDICQRGTSLTIQCQVDSQVTMMFWYRQQPGQSLTLIATANQGSEATYESGFVIDKFPISRPNLTFSTLTVSNMSPEDSSIYLCSVGTGGDPQETQYFGPGTRLLVL.

The chain uses TRBV3-1 and TRBJ2-2; no definite D call. Germline V gene lookup returns CDR1 LGHDT and CDR2 YNNKEL (reference sequence). The CDR3 is made up of 14 amino acids. Trimming stripped 2 bases from V and 2 bases from J, with 6 bases between. This chain's CDR3 is CASSQSGNTGELFF. The DNA for the CDR3 is TGTGCCAGCAGCCAATCCGGAAACACCGGGGAGCTGTTTTTT.

This clonotype has only a few counts. The chain uses TRBV7-2 and TRBJ1-1; TRBD1 is a possible D gene (6 bases). V was cut by 6 bases and J by 3 bases, with 11 bases left in between. The germline CDR1 and CDR2 sequences are SGHTA and FQGNSA. CDR3 length: 13 residues. CDR3 region: CASRGGEDTEAFF. The CDR3 DNA sequence: TGTGCCAGCAGAGGGGGGGAGGACACTGAAGCTTTCTTT.

The genes are TRBV20-1 and TRBJ2-1, with D possibly being TRBD2 (6 bases). Germline V gives CDR1 DFQATT, CDR2 SNEGSKA (reference sequence). Trimming took off 3 bases at V and 6 bases at J, with 9 bases between the two ends. This CDR3 is 12 amino acids long. The CDR3 DNA sequence: TGCAGTGCTAGGGAGGGAGGCAATGAGCAGTTCTTC. Amino acids: CSAREGGNEQFF.

This clonotype was detected a few times. The chain uses TRBV9 and TRBJ2-7, with 9 nucleotides matching TRBD1. After removal of 4 bases from V and 4 bases from J, the junction contained 9 bases not matched to a gene. The germline gives CDR1 SGDLS, CDR2 YYNGEE. The CDR3 contains 15 residues. The CDR3 protein is CASSLSSGQGYEQYF. The CDR3 DNA sequence: TGTGCCAGCAGCCTCAGCTCGGGACAGGGTTACGAGCAGTACTTC. The entire variable domain, with the rest obtained from reference TRBV9 and TRBJ2-7, is as follows: DSGVTQTPKHLITATGQRVTLRCSPRSGDLSVYWYQQSLDQGLQFLIQYYNGEERAKGNILERFSAQQFPDLHSELNLSSLELGDSALYFCASSLSSGQGYEQYFGPGTRLTVT.

This clonotype was recorded many times. This chain joins TRBV12-3 or TRBV12-4 and TRBJ2-7; D is uncertain. Trimming pared 1 base from V and 4 bases from J, leaving 11 bases between. The CDR3 length is 14 residues. The CDR3 DNA reads TGTGCCAGCAGTTTAGACAGCCATTCGTACGAGCAGTACTTC. Translated: CASSLDSHSYEQYF.

This clonotype was seen only a few times. This chain uses TRBV7-9 with TRBJ2-7; the match to TRBD2 covers 7 bases. Germline CDR1 is SEHNR and CDR2 is FQNEAQ (reference sequence). This CDR3 contains 14 residues. V gave up 4 bases and J gave up 2 bases; unmatched junction bases: 5. CDR3 sequence: CASSSDGLAYEQYF. CDR3 nucleotides: TGTGCCAGCAGCTCGGACGGACTAGCCTACGAGCAGTACTTC.

This clonotype was picked up many times. The chain is built from TRBV6-2 or TRBV6-3 and TRBJ2-1, with TRBD1 identical over 7 bases. V shed 10 bases, J shed 6 bases, and the junction held 12 bases outside the gene matches. CDR1 and CDR2 (germline): MNHEY, SVGEGT. The CDR3 is 14 residues long. This CDR3 reads CAIKAGTEINEQFF. DNA for the CDR3: TGTGCCATCAAAGCCGGGACAGAAATCAATGAGCAGTTCTTC.

This chain connects TRBV7-2 to TRBJ2-5; D tentatively reads TRBD1 or TRBD2 (5 bases each). V was cut by 5 bases and J by 1 base, with 14 bases left in between. Looked up from germline, CDR1 is SGHTA and CDR2 is FQGNSA. The CDR3 runs to 15 residues. CDR3 DNA: TGTGCCAGCAGCACCGGCCCGGGGACCCAAGAGACCCAGTACTTC. Amino acid sequence: CASSTGPGTQETQYF. Drawing the rest from reference TRBV7-2 and TRBJ2-5, the complete variable domain is GAGVSQSPSNKVTEKGKDVELRCDPISGHTALYWYRQSLGQGLEFLIYFQGNSAPDKSGLPSDRFSAERTGGSVSTLTIQRTQQEDSAVYLCASSTGPGTQETQYFGPGTRLLVL.

This clonotype appeared a few times. The V and J genes are TRBV6-2 or TRBV6-3 and TRBJ2-7; D uncertain. V lost 8 bases and J 2 bases, leaving 10 bases between the germline ends. The length of the CDR3 is 12 residues. Germline V lookup: CDR1 MNHEY, CDR2 SVGEGT. This CDR3 reads CASGISPYEQYF. CDR3 coding DNA: TGTGCCAGCGGTATCAGCCCCTACGAGCAGTACTTC.

This clonotype turned up a few times. The rearrangement links TRBV7-6 to TRBJ1-4; no definite D call. The V end was cut by 9 bases, the J end by 8 bases, with 7 bases between. The CDR3 is 10 residues long. CDR1 is SGHVS, CDR2 FNYEAQ, per germline. CDR3 bases: TGTGCCAGTGGATCCGAAAAACTGTTTTTT. Translating gives CASGSEKLFF.

A few counts support this clonotype. This chain uses TRBV25-1 with TRBJ2-7; D is unresolved. V was clipped by 5 bases and J by 3 bases, with 17 bases between them. The CDR3 runs to 15 residues. The germline gives CDR1 MGHDK, CDR2 SYGVNS. In DNA, the CDR3 is TGTGCCAGCAGTTCTCACTCGGCTTTCAACTACGAGCAGTACTTC. It is translated as CASSSHSAFNYEQYF.

There are a few counts of this clonotype. The chain recombines TRBV7-3 with TRBJ2-7, with TRBD2 matching over 11 bases. V was pared by 5 bases and J by 4 bases, with 7 bases of the junction left unmatched. Germline V gene data show CDR1 as SGHTA and CDR2 as FQGTGA. The CDR3 is 15 residues long. CDR3 in amino acids: CASSILAGGLYEQYF. DNA of the CDR3: TGTGCCAGCAGCATCCTAGCGGGGGGCCTTTACGAGCAGTACTTC.

This clonotype was seen repeatedly, ten times or more. The J gene is TRBJ2-1, the V gene TRBV6-2 or TRBV6-3, with D possibly TRBD1 on 6 matching bases. Germline V gene sequence: CDR1 MNHEY, CDR2 SVGEGT. This CDR3 has 12 residues. V lost 3 bases, J lost 12 bases, and 12 bases lay in between. CDR3 region: CASSYYRDMQFF. CDR3 sequence (DNA): TGTGCCAGCAGTTATTACCGGGACATGCAGTTCTTC.

This clonotype appeared many times. The chain couples TRBV7-8 to TRBJ2-7; 9 nucleotides match TRBD2. Germline values: CDR1 SGHVS, CDR2 FQNEAQ. Trimming cost V 0 bases and J 6 bases; bases outside gene matches: 9. The CDR3 runs to 16 residues. The CDR3 DNA is TGTGCCAGCAGCTTAGCGGTGGTAGCGGGAGTCATCGAGCAGTACTTC. Encoded protein: CASSLAVVAGVIEQYF.

The rearrangement joins TRBV4-2 to TRBJ2-7; 7 positions match TRBD1. Germline CDR1 and CDR2: LGHNA and YNFKEQ. This CDR3 has 16 residues. The ends lost 0 bases at V and 4 bases at J; junction bases unmatched: 9. The CDR3 nucleotides read TGTGCCAGCAGCCAAGATTACAGGGGCCGGGGTTACGAGCAGTACTTC. It is translated as CASSQDYRGRGYEQYF.

The chain employs TRBV21-1 and TRBJ1-4; the table's D gene call, TRBD1, was not cross checked with the DNA. TRBV21-1 is an annotated pseudogene. The CDR3 spans 16 residues. The CDR3 region has the DNA TGTGCCAGCAGCAAACCCCCCGGGGAGACTAATGAAAAACTGTTTTTT. Residues: CASSKPPGETNEKLFF.

The rearrangement links TRBV29-1 to TRBJ1-2; D gene unclear. Germline V gene lookup returns CDR1 SQVTM and CDR2 ANQGSEA. The CDR3 length is 13 residues. V lost 7 bases to trimming and J lost 12 bases, with 24 bases between them. The CDR3 here is CSAAASIPTIDTF. Written as DNA, the CDR3 is TGCAGCGCCGCTGCGTCAATCCCGACCATCGACACCTTC.

This clonotype has a count of ten or more. J is TRBJ1-2 and V is TRBV27; maybe TRBD1 (5 bases). CDR1 and CDR2 from the germline V gene are MNHEY and SMNVEV (reference sequence). The length of the CDR3 is 15 residues. V lost 0 bases and J 3 bases, leaving 11 bases between the germline ends. The CDR3 here is CASSLSTPGDYGYTF. The CDR3 coding sequence is TGTGCCAGCAGTTTATCGACCCCGGGGGACTATGGCTACACCTTC.